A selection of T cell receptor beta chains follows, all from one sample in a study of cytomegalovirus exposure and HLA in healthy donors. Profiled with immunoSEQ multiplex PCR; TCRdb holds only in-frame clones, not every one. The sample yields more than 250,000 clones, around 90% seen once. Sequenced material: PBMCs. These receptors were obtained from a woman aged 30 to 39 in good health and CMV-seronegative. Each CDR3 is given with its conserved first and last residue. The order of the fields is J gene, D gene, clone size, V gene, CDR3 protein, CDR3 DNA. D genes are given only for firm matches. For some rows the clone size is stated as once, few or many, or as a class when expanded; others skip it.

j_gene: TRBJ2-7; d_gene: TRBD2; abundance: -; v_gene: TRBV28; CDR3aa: CASSPGGVRAYEQYF; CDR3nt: TGTGCCAGCAGTCCCGGGGGGGTTCGGGCCTACGAGCAGTACTTC
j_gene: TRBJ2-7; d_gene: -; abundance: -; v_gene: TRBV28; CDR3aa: CASSLRGLEQYF; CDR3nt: TGTGCCAGCAGTTTACGGGGGCTCGAGCAGTACTTC
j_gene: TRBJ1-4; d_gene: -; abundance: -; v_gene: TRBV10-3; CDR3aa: CAISRSASNEKLFF; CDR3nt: TGTGCCATCAGTCGGTCAGCTTCTAATGAAAAACTGTTTTTT
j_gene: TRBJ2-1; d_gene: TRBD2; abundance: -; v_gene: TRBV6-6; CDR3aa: CASSYFAGDSYNEQFF; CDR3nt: TGTGCCAGCAGTTACTTCGCGGGAGATAGCTACAATGAGCAGTTCTTC
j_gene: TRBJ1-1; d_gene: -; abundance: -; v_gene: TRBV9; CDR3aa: CASSVVDQGSTEAFF; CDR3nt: TGTGCCAGCAGCGTAGTAGATCAGGGGAGTACTGAAGCTTTCTTT
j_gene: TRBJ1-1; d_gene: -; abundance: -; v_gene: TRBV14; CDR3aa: CASSRKIANTEAFF; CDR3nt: TGTGCCAGCAGCCGAAAAATTGCGAACACTGAAGCTTTCTTT
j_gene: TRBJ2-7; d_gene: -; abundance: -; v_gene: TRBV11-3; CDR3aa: CASSLGTRPSDEQYF; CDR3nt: TGTGCCAGCAGCTTAGGGACCCGACCTAGCGACGAGCAGTACTTC
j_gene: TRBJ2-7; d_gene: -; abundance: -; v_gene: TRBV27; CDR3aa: CASGYSSYEQYF; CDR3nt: TGTGCCAGCGGATACAGCTCCTACGAGCAGTACTTC
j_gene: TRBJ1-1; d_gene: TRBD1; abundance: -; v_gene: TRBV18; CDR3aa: CASSPNNRGRNTEAFF; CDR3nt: TGTGCCAGCTCACCAAACAACAGGGGTCGTAACACTGAAGCTTTCTTT
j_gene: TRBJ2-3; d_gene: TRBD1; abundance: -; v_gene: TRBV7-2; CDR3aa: CASSLRNNLGQGYTDTQYF; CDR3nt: TGTGCCAGCAGCCTAAGGAACAATCTTGGACAGGGATACACAGATACGCAGTATTTT
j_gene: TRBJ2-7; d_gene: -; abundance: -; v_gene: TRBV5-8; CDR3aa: CASSLLGDSYEQYF; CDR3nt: TGTGCCAGCAGCTTGCTAGGGGACTCCTACGAGCAGTACTTC
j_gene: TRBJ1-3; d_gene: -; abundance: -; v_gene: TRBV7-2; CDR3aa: CASSLWGAGNTIYF; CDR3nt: TGTGCCAGCAGCTTATGGGGGGCCGGAAACACCATATATTTT
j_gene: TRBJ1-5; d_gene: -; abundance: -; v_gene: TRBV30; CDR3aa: CAWSYGSGDQPQHF; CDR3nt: TGTGCCTGGAGTTACGGCAGTGGAGATCAGCCCCAGCATTTT
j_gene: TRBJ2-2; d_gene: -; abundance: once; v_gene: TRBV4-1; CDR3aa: CASSQVGNTGELFF; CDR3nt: TGCGCCAGCAGCCAAGTTGGGAACACCGGGGAGCTGTTTTTT
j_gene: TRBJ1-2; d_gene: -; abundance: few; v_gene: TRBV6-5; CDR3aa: CASSYGEGSGYTF; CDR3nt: TGTGCCAGCAGTTACGGGGAGGGGAGTGGCTACACCTTC
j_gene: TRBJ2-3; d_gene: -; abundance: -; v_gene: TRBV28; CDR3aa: CASRPGTSTDTQYF; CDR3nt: TGTGCCAGCAGACCGGGCACCAGCACAGATACGCAGTATTTT
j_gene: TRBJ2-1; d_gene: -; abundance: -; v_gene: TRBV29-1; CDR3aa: CSAAYNEQFF; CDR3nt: TGCAGCGCCGCCTACAATGAGCAGTTCTTC
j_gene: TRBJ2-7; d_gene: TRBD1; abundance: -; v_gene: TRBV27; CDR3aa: CASSSRDSSYEQYF; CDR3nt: TGTGCCAGCAGTTCCAGGGACAGCTCCTACGAGCAGTACTTC
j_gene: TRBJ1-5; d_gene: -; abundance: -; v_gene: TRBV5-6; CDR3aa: CASSTNGQRPNQPQHF; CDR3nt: TGTGCCAGCAGCACCAACGGGCAACGGCCTAATCAGCCCCAGCATTTT
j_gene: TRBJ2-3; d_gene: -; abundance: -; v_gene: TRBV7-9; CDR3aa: CASSLAWTATDTQYF; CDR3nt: TGTGCCAGCAGCCTTGCTTGGACAGCGACAGATACGCAGTATTTT
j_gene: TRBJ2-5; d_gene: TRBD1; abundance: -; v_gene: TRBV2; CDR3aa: CASSARGGELLIQETQYF; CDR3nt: TGTGCCAGCAGTGCTCGAGGGGGCGAATTACTTATTCAAGAGACCCAGTACTTC
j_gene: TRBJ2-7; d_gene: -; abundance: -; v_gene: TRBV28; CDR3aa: CASSETVYEQYF; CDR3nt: TGTGCCAGCAGCGAAACGGTTTACGAGCAGTACTTC
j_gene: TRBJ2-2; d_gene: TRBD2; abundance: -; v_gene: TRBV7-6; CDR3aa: CASSFHRDYPKNTGELFF; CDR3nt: TGTGCCAGCAGCTTTCACCGGGACTACCCCAAGAACACCGGGGAGCTGTTTTTT
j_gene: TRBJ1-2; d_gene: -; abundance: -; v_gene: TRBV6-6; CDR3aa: CASSYLGESYGYTF; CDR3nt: TGTGCCAGCAGTTACCTAGGGGAGAGCTATGGCTACACCTTC